The 18 T cell receptor beta chains in this list originate from one sample, sequenced in a study of cytomegalovirus exposure and HLA in healthy donors. PCR was performed using 60 Vbeta and 13 Jbeta primers. This table comes from immunoSEQ multiplex PCR, and its TCRdb copy is limited to in-frame clones, with some not included. The data contain 35,000 to 50,000 clones, almost 70% of them seen just once; the ten biggest clones take up around 4%. The sequenced sample consisted of PBMCs. All receptors come from a man in his forties or fifties in good health and CMV-seronegative.

This clone was recorded once. V and J are TRBV28 and TRBJ1-6; D unresolved. The CDR3 contains 15 residues. Per the germline V gene, CDR1 is MDHEN and CDR2 is SYDVKM. Trimming took off 5 bases at V and 8 bases at J, with 16 bases between the two ends. CDR3 DNA: TGTGCCAGCAGTCGCAGTTACGGAGCGTATTCACCCCTCCACTTT. As protein: CASSRSYGAYSPLHF.

The rearrangement uses TRBV29-1 and TRBJ2-7; TRBD1 matches at 10 bases. The CDR3 has 13 residues. The V gene end was trimmed by 3 bases and the J gene end by 3 bases; junction bases not matched to a gene: 2. Germline V lookup: CDR1 SQVTM, CDR2 ANQGSEA. This CDR3 reads CSVEGQGFYEQYF. CDR3 bases: TGCAGCGTTGAGGGACAGGGGTTCTACGAGCAGTACTTC.

CDR3 sequence (DNA): TGTGCCAGCAGCTGGGGGACAGGGGTGGGGGCGGGTGACATTCAGTACTTC. Amino acid sequence: CASSWGTGVGAGDIQYF. This chain joins TRBV5-4 and TRBJ2-4; 10 bases fit TRBD1. The CDR3 contains 17 residues. Trimming cost V 3 bases and J 8 bases; bases outside gene matches: 14. Germline V gene sequence: CDR1 SGHNT, CDR2 YYREEE (reference sequence).

The chain joins TRBV4-1 to TRBJ1-2; 8 bases are shared with TRBD1. CDR3 length equals 15 residues. CDR1 and CDR2 from the germline V gene are MGHRA and YSYEKL. Trimming at V came to 3 bases and at J to 1 base, leaving 4 bases not matched to a gene. This chain's CDR3 is CASSHPTGGNYGYTF. CDR3 DNA: TGCGCCAGCAGCCATCCCACAGGGGGTAACTATGGCTACACCTTC.

The chain couples TRBV19 to TRBJ2-1, with D perhaps matching TRBD1 (6 bases). Per the germline V gene, CDR1 is LNHDA and CDR2 is SQIVND (reference sequence). Trimming stripped 3 bases from V and 7 bases from J, with 10 bases between. The length of the CDR3 is 13 residues. The CDR3 DNA is TGTGCCAGTAGTATTTCTACAGGGAATGAGCAGTTCTTC. It specifies CASSISTGNEQFF. The whole variable domain, filled in from reference TRBV19 and TRBJ2-1, reads DGGITQSPKYLFRKEGQNVTLSCEQNLNHDAMYWYRQDPGQGLRLIYYSQIVNDFQKGDIAEGYSVSREKKESFPLTVTSAQKNPTAFYLCASSISTGNEQFFGPGTRLTVL.

The chain is built from TRBV7-9 and TRBJ1-6; D remains ambiguous. From germline, CDR1 is SEHNR and CDR2 FQNEAQ (reference sequence). Trimming removed 2 bases from V and 7 bases from J, with 12 bases in between. The CDR3 loop spans 15 amino acids. CDR3 amino acids: CASSLRRIGNSPLHF. CDR3 DNA: TGTGCCAGCAGCTTAAGGAGGATAGGAAATTCACCCCTCCACTTT.

V gene TRBV25-1 combines with J gene TRBJ2-1, with a tentative D call TRBD2 (7 bases). Germline CDR1 MGHDK, CDR2 SYGVNS. The CDR3 covers 15 residues. Trimming took 0 bases from V and 8 from J, leaving 14 bases between them. This CDR3 reads CASSEYARGQDEQFF. The CDR3 DNA is TGTGCCAGCAGTGAATATGCGCGGGGGCAGGATGAGCAGTTCTTC.

The V and J genes are TRBV1 and TRBJ2-5; the tabulated D call, TRBD2, remains unverified against the DNA. TRBV1 is labeled a pseudogene. The length of the CDR3 is 18 residues. CDR3 region: CTSSQDLPRTNFQETQYF. The CDR3 DNA sequence: TGCACCAGCAGCCAAGATCTACCCCGGACTAACTTCCAAGAGACCCAGTACTTC.

The chain links TRBV6-5 to TRBJ1-4; D is undetermined. The CDR3 is made up of 13 amino acids. Germline loops: CDR1 MNHEY, CDR2 SVGAGI. Trimming left V 2 bases short and J 7 bases short, with 8 bases between. As DNA, the CDR3 is TGTGCCAGCAGTTACGGGCAGTCTGAAAAACTGTTTTTT. Protein sequence: CASSYGQSEKLFF.

This clone was counted only a few times. The J gene is TRBJ1-1, the V gene TRBV19; D possibly corresponds to TRBD1 (5 bases). CDR1 and CDR2 from the germline V gene are LNHDA and SQIVND (reference sequence). Trimming removed 3 bases at V and 3 bases at J, with 8 bases between. CDR3 length: 13 residues. The CDR3 loop is CASSMEGYTEAFF. In DNA form, the CDR3 reads TGTGCCAGTAGTATGGAGGGGTACACTGAAGCTTTCTTT.

The genes are TRBV29-1 and TRBJ1-1, with unresolved D. The germline gives CDR1 SQVTM, CDR2 ANQGSEA. Trimming shortened V by 5 bases and J by 6 bases, and 10 bases separated the two germline ends. The CDR3 is made up of 11 amino acids. The CDR3 is CSVYSVSEAFF. The CDR3 DNA is TGCAGCGTTTATAGTGTGTCTGAAGCTTTCTTT.

This clone was counted between two and nine times. V usage is TRBV6-1 and J usage is TRBJ1-5; D possibly corresponds to TRBD1 (5 bases). The germline V and J ends were trimmed by 4 bases and 7 bases, with 17 bases remaining between them. The V gene's germline CDR1 is MNHNS and CDR2 SASEGT. This CDR3 is 15 amino acids long. CDR3 DNA: TGTGCCAGCAGTGTTGGGGCAAGGGCGGGACAGCCCCAGCATTTT. Its translation: CASSVGARAGQPQHF.

The chain recombines TRBV30 with TRBJ1-6; perhaps TRBD1 as D (5 bases). V lost 4 bases, J lost 10 bases, and 17 bases lay in between. The CDR3 consists of 14 residues. Germline V gives CDR1 GTSNPN, CDR2 SVGIG (reference sequence). The CDR3 region has the DNA TGTGCCTGGACCCAGGACATGCTTAGGTCACCCCTCCACTTT. It codes for CAWTQDMLRSPLHF.

The chain carries TRBV7-3 and TRBJ1-1; TRBD1 matches 7 bases. The CDR3 extends over 14 amino acids. Germline V gene sequence: CDR1 SGHTA, CDR2 FQGTGA. J lost 2 bases, V lost 5 bases, and 5 bases had no gene match. Here the CDR3 reads CASSRTGANTEAFF. The CDR3 DNA reads TGTGCCAGCAGCCGAACAGGGGCCAACACTGAAGCTTTCTTT.

The J gene is TRBJ1-6, the V gene TRBV30; D is possibly TRBD1 (5 bases). V was cut by 5 bases and J by 6 bases, with 8 bases left in between. The V gene's germline CDR1 is GTSNPN and CDR2 SVGIG (reference sequence). This CDR3 region has 12 residues. The CDR3 loop reads CAWGDSNSPLHF. CDR3 DNA: TGTGCCTGGGGTGACAGTAATTCACCCCTCCACTTT.

This clone was recorded once. This chain joins TRBV7-6 and TRBJ1-6; D is possibly TRBD1 (5 bases). Germline lookup yields CDR1 SGHVS and CDR2 FNYEAQ. Trimming cost V 2 bases and J 7 bases, with 9 bases left between them. The CDR3 runs 14 residues. The CDR3: CASSLTGENSPLHF. In nucleotides, the CDR3 is TGTGCCAGCAGCTTAACGGGGGAGAATTCACCCCTCCACTTT. Drawing the rest from reference TRBV7-6 and TRBJ1-6, the complete variable domain is GAGVSQSPRYKVTKRGQDVALRCDPISGHVSLYWYRQALGQGPEFLTYFNYEAQQDKSGLPNDRFSAERPEGSISTLTIQRTEQRDSAMYRCASSLTGENSPLHFGNGTRLTVT.

This clone was seen more than once but under ten times. The rearrangement joins TRBV7-9 to TRBJ2-3, with D possibly matching TRBD1 (6 bases). Germline V CDR1 and CDR2: SEHNR, FQNEAQ (reference sequence). Trimming took off 7 bases at V and 2 bases at J, with 19 bases between the two ends. The CDR3 runs to 16 residues. CDR3 in amino acids: CASTPQGQGPTDTQYF. The CDR3 region has the DNA TGTGCCAGCACCCCACAGGGCCAGGGCCCCACAGATACGCAGTATTTT.

This chain links TRBV6-1 with TRBJ1-2; D uncertain. V was pared by 2 bases and J by 4 bases, with 17 bases between. Germline CDR1 and CDR2: MNHNS and SASEGT. The CDR3 has 16 residues. The CDR3 is CASSELWTGDLYGYTF. The CDR3 nucleotides are TGTGCCAGCAGTGAACTTTGGACGGGAGATCTCTATGGCTACACCTTC.